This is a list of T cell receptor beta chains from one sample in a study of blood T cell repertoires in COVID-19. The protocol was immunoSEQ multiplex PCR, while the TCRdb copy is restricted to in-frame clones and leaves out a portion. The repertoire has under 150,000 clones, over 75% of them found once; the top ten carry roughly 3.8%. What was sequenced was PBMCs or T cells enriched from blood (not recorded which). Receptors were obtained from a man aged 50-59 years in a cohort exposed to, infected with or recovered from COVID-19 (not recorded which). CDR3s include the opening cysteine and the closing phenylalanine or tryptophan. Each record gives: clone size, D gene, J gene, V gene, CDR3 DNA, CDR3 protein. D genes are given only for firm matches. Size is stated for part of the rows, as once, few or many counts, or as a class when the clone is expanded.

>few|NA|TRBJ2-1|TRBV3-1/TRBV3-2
TGTGCCAGCAGTCCGCCTAGCGAGTTCTATGAGCAGTTCTTC
CASSPPSEFYEQFF
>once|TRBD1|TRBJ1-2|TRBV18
TGTGCCAGCTCACCAGGTTCCCAGGGGGCGATGCATGGCTACACCTTC
CASSPGSQGAMHGYTF
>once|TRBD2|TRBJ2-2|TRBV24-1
TGTGCCACCAGTGACACTAGCGGGGGGGTTAGATCGTCCGGGGAGCTGTTTTTT
CATSDTSGGVRSSGELFF
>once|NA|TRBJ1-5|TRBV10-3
TGTGCCATCAGTCGAGCCCCGACAGATCAGCCCCAGCATTTT
CAISRAPTDQPQHF
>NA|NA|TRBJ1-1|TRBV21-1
TGTGCCAGGAGATGCCGCACTGAAGCTTTCTTT
CARRCRTEAFF
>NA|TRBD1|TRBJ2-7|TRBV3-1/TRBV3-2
TGTGCCAGCAGCCTCCCTCAAGGGACAGGGGGCGCCGAGCAGTACTTC
CASSLPQGTGGAEQYF
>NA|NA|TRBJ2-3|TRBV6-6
TGTGCCAGCAGTCCCCACGAACTAGCCCCCCACACATCCGATACGCAGTATTTT
CASSPHELAPHTSDTQYF
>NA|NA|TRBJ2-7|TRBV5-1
TGCGCCAGCAGCTTACCCTACGGGGACTACGAGCAGTACTTC
CASSLPYGDYEQYF
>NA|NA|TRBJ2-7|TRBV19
TGTGCCAGTTCCAACACAGGACGCGAGCAGTACTTC
CASSNTGREQYF
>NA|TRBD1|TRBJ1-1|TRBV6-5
TGTGCCAGCAGTTACCTGGGACAGGGGGCGACTGAAGCTTTCTTT
CASSYLGQGATEAFF
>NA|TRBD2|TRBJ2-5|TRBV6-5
TGTGCCAGCAGCCGGGGACTAGCGGGGAGAGAGACCCAGTACTTC
CASSRGLAGRETQYF
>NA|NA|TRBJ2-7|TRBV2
TGTGCCAGCATGTCGGCCTACGAGCAGTACTTC
CASMSAYEQYF
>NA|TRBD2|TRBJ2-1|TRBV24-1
TGTGCCACCAGTGGCTCGACGAGCGGGAGAGATAGTGAGCAGTTCTTC
CATSGSTSGRDSEQFF
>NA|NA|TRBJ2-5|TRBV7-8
TGTGCCAGCAGCTTAGGGGGCCAAGGGGTGGAGACCCAGTACTTC
CASSLGGQGVETQYF
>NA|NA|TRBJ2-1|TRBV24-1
TGTGCCACCAGTGATTTTAGCGGCTACAATGAGCAGTTCTTC
CATSDFSGYNEQFF
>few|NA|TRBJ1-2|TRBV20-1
TGCAGTGCTAGAGCAGGGTATGGCTACACCTTC
CSARAGYGYTF
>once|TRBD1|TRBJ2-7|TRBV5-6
TGTGCCAGCAGCCGGGACAGGGGGCGCAACGAGCAGTACTTC
CASSRDRGRNEQYF
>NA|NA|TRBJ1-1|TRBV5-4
TGTGCCAGCAGCTTCTGGGGCGTCACTGAAGCTTTCTTT
CASSFWGVTEAFF
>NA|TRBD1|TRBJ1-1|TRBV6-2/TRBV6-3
TGTGCCAGCAGTTACTTAGGACAGGGTGAAGCTTTCTTT
CASSYLGQGEAFF
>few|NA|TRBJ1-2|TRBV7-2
TGTGCCAGCAGCTTAGTGCAGGGCGTCTACACCTTC
CASSLVQGVYTF
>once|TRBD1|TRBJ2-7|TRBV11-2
TGTGCCAGCAGCCCCCCCCGGACAGGGGGCATCTACGAGCAGTACTTC
CASSPPRTGGIYEQYF
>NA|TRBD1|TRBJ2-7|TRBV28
TGTGCCAGCAGTTCCCCCGGGACAGTCTCCTACGAGCAGTACTTC
CASSSPGTVSYEQYF
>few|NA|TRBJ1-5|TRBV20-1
TGCAGTGCTAGTGCCAGGGAGGGTCAGCCCCAGCATTTT
CSASAREGQPQHF
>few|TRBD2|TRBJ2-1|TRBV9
TGTGCCAGCAGCGTAGCGGGACTAGCGGGATTTTATGAGCAGTTCTTC
CASSVAGLAGFYEQFF
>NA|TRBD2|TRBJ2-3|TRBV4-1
TGCGCCAGCAGCCATGGAATAGCGGGAGCCACAGATACGCAGTATTTT
CASSHGIAGATDTQYF
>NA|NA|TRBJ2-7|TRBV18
TGTGCCAGCTCACCCCAGGCCCACGAGCAGTACTTC
CASSPQAHEQYF
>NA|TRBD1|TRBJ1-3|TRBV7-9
TGTGCCAGCAGCTCCCGGGACAGTGGAAACACCATATATTTT
CASSSRDSGNTIYF
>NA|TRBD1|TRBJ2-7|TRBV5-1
TGCGCCAGCAGCGAGGGACAGGGGGAGCAGTACTTC
CASSEGQGEQYF
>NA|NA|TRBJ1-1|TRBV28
TGTGCCAGCAGTTTTTCGCAGGGCGGAGCAGCTTTCTTT
CASSFSQGGAAFF
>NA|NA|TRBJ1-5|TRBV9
TGTGCCAGCAGCGTTGGAGATAGCAATCAGCCCCAGCATTTT
CASSVGDSNQPQHF
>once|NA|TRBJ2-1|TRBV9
TGTGCCAGCAGCGTACGCGCCGGGAGCTCCTACAATGAGCAGTTCTTC
CASSVRAGSSYNEQFF
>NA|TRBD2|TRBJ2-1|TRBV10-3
TGTGCCATCAGTGATCTAGCGGGCGGGGCCTACAATGAGCAGTTCTTC
CAISDLAGGAYNEQFF
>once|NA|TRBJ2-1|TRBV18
TGTGCCAGCTCACCACCGTGGGGGACACTGTCCTACAATGAGCAGTTCTTC
CASSPPWGTLSYNEQFF
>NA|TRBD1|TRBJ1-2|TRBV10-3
TGTGCCATCAGGGTTCGGGACAGCTATGGCTACACCTTC
CAIRVRDSYGYTF
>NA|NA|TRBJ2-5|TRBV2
TGTGCCAGCAATTATCGGACTTTGCAAGAGACCCAGTACTTC
CASNYRTLQETQYF
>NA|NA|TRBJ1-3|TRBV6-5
TGTGCCAGCAGACTTAGCTCTGGAAACACCATATATTTT
CASRLSSGNTIYF
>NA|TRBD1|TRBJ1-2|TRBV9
TGTGCCAGCAGCTTTCAGGGGGCTAACTATGGCTACACCTTC
CASSFQGANYGYTF
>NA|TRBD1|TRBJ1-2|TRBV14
TGTGCCAGCAGCCTAATTCTACAGGGGTATGGCTACACCTTC
CASSLILQGYGYTF
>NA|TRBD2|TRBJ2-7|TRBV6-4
TGTGCCAGCAGTGACTCGTGGGGGGGCGAGCAGTACTTC
CASSDSWGGEQYF
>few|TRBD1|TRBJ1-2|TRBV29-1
TGCAGCGTTCGGACAGGGGCCCTCTATGGCTACACCTTC
CSVRTGALYGYTF
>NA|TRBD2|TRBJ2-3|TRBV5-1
TGCGCCAGCAGCCGTAGCGGGGGCACAGATACGCAGTATTTT
CASSRSGGTDTQYF
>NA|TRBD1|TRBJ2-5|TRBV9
TGTGCCAGCAGCGTACGGACAGGGCAACAAGAGACCCAGTACTTC
CASSVRTGQQETQYF
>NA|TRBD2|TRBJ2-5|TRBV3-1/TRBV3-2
TGTGCCAGCAGCCAAGCGCTAGCGGGAGGAGAGACCCAGTACTTC
CASSQALAGGETQYF
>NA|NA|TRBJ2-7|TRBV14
TGTGCCAGCAGAATGGCTGGCGAGCAGTACTTC
CASRMAGEQYF
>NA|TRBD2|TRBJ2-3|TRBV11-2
TGTGCCAGCAGCCCTAGGACTAGCGGGGGCACAGATACGCAGTATTTT
CASSPRTSGGTDTQYF
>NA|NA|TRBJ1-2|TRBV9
TGTGCCAGCAGCGTAGGGGCGAACTATGGCTACACCTTC
CASSVGANYGYTF
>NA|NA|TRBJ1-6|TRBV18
TGTGCCAGCTCACCAGAGGCGGGGATCGGGAATTCACCCCTCCACTTT
CASSPEAGIGNSPLHF
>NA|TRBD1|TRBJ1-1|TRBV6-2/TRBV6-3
TGTGCCAGCAGTTACCGACAGGGCGGGGACACTGAAGCTTTCTTT
CASSYRQGGDTEAFF
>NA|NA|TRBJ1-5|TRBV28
TGTGCCAGCAGTCGGATACAGGGTCTGTGGCCCCAGCATTTT
CASSRIQGLWPQHF